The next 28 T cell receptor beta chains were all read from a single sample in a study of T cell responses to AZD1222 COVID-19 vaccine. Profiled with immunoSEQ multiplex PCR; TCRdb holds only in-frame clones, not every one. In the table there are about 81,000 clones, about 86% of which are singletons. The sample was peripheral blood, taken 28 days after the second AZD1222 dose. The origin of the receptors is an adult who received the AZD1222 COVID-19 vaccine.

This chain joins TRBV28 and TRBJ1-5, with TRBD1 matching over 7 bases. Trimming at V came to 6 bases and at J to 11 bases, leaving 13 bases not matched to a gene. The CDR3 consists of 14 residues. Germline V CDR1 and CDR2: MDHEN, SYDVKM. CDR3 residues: CASSLRAGGTTQHF. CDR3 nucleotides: TGTGCCAGCAGCCTGAGGGCAGGGGGGACGACCCAGCATTTT. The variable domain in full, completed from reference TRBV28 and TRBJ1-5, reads DVKVTQSSRYLVKRTGEKVFLECVQDMDHENMFWYRQDPGLGLRLIYFSYDVKMKEKGDIPEGYSVSREKKERFSLILESASTNQTSMYLCASSLRAGGTTQHFGDGTRLSIL.

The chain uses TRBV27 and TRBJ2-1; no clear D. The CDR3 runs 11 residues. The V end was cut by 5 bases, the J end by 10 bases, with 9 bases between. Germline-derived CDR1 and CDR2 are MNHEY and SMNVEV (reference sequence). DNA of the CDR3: TGTGCCAGCAGTGGTACAAGAGAGCAGTTCTTC. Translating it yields CASSGTREQFF.

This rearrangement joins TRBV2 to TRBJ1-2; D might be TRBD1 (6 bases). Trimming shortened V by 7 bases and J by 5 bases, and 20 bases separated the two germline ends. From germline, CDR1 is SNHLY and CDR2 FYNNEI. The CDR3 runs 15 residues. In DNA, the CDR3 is TGTGCCAGCAAGGGGGTCCAGGGAACTATATATGGCTACACCTTC. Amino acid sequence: CASKGVQGTIYGYTF.

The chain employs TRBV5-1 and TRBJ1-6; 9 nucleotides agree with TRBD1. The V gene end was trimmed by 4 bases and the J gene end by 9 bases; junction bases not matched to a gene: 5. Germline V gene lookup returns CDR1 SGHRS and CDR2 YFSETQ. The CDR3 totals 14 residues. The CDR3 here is CASSPGQGGSPLHF. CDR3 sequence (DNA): TGCGCCAGCAGCCCGGGACAGGGAGGTTCACCCCTCCACTTT.

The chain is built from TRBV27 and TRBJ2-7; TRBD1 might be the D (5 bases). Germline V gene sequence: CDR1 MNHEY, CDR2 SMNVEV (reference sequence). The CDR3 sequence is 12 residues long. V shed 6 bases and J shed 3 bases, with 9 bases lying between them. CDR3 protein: CASRGQGYEQYF. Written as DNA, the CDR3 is TGTGCCAGCAGGGGGCAGGGCTACGAGCAGTACTTC.

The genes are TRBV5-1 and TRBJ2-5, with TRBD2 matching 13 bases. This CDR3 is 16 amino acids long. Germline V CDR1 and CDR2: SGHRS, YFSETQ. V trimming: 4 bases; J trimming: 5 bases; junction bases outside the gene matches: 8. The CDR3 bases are TGCGCCAGCAGCACCAGGACTAGCGGGGGCCTGGAGACCCAGTACTTC. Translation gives CASSTRTSGGLETQYF.

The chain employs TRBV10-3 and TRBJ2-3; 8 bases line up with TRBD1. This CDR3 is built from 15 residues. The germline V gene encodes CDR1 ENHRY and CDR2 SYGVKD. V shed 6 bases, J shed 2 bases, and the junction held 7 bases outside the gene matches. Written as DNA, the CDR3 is TGTGCCATCAGGAGGGACAGGTCCGACACAGATACGCAGTATTTT. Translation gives CAIRRDRSDTDTQYF.

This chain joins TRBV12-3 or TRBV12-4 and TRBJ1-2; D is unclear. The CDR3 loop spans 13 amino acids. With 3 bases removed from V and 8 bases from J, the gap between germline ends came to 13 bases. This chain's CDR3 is CASSFTGIPGYTF. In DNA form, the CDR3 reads TGTGCCAGCAGTTTTACGGGGATCCCCGGCTACACCTTC.

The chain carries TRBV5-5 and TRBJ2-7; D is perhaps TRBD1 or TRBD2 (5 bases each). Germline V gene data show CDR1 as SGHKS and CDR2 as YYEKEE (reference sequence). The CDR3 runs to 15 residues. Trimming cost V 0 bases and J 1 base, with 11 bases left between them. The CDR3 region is CASSLGGVISYEQYF. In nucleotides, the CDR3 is TGTGCCAGCAGCTTGGGAGGGGTTATTTCCTACGAGCAGTACTTC.

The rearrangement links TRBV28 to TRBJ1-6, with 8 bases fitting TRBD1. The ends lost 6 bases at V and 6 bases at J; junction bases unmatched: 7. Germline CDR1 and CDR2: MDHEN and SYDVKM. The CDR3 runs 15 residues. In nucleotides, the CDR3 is TGTGCCAGCAGCTCTCCTGGACAGGGTAATTCACCCCTCCACTTT. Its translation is CASSSPGQGNSPLHF.

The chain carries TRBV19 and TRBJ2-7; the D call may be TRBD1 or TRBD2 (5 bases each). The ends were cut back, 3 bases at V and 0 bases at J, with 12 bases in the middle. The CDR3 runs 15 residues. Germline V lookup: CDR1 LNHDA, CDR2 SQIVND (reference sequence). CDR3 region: CASSIGWDPSYEQYF. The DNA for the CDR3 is TGTGCCAGTAGTATTGGGTGGGACCCCTCCTACGAGCAGTACTTC.

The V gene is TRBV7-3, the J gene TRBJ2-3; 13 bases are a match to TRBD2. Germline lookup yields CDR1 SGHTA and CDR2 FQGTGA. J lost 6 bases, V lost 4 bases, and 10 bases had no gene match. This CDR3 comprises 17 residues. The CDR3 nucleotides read TGTGCCAGCAGCTCGGGACTAGCGGGACCCATAATGGATACGCAGTATTTT. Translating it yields CASSSGLAGPIMDTQYF.

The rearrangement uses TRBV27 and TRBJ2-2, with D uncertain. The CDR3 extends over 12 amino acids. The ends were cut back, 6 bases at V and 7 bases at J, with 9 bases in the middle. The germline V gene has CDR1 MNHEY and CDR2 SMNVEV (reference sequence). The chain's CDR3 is CASRTIGGELFF. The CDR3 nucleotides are TGTGCCAGCAGGACGATAGGCGGGGAGCTGTTTTTT.

The CDR3 here is CASSLQGNTEAFF. CDR3 DNA: TGTGCCAGCAGCTTGCAGGGGAACACTGAAGCTTTCTTT. The rearrangement joins TRBV7-9 to TRBJ1-1; TRBD1 might be the D (5 bases). Trimming removed 3 bases from V and 1 base from J, with 6 bases in between. There are 13 residues in the CDR3. Germline V CDR1 and CDR2: SEHNR, FQNEAQ (reference sequence). Using reference TRBV7-9 and TRBJ1-1 for the parts outside the CDR3, the full variable domain is DTGVSQNPRHKITKRGQNVTFRCDPISEHNRLYWYRQTLGQGPEFLTYFQNEAQLEKSRLLSDRFSAERPKGSFSTLEIQRTEQGDSAMYLCASSLQGNTEAFFGQGTRLTVV.

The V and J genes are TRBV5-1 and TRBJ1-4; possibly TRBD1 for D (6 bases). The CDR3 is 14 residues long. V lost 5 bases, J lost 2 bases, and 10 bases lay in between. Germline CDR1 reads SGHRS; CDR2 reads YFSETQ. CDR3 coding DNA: TGCGCCAGCAGTCGGGGGCCCACTAATGAAAAACTGTTTTTT. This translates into CASSRGPTNEKLFF.

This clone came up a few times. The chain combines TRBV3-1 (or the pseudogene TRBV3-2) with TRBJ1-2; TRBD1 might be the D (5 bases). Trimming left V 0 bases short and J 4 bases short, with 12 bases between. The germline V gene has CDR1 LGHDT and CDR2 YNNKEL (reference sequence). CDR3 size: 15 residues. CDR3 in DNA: TGTGCCAGCAGCCAAGATGGGATAGGGGTCTATGGCTACACCTTC. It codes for CASSQDGIGVYGYTF.

The CDR3 reads CASSLGQSYEQYF. DNA of the CDR3: TGTGCCAGCAGTTTGGGACAGTCCTACGAGCAGTACTTC. J is TRBJ2-7 and V is TRBV27, with 7 nucleotides matching TRBD1. This CDR3 is 13 amino acids long. Germline loops: CDR1 MNHEY, CDR2 SMNVEV (reference sequence). The junction had 0 bases not matched to a gene; V was cut back by 3 bases and J by 1 base.

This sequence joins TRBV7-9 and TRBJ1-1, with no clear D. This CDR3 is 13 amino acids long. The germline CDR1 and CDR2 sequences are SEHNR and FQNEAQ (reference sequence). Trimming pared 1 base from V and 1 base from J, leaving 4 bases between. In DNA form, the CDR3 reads TGTGCCAGCAGCTTAGGGAGGAACACTGAAGCTTTCTTT. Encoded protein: CASSLGRNTEAFF. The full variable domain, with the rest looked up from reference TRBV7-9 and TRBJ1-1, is DTGVSQNPRHKITKRGQNVTFRCDPISEHNRLYWYRQTLGQGPEFLTYFQNEAQLEKSRLLSDRFSAERPKGSFSTLEIQRTEQGDSAMYLCASSLGRNTEAFFGQGTRLTVV.

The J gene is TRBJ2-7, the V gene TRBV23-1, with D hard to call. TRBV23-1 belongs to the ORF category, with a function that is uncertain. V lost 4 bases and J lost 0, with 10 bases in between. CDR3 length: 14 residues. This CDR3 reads CASSLARISYEQYF. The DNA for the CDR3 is TGCGCCAGCAGTCTTGCCCGGATCTCCTACGAGCAGTACTTC.

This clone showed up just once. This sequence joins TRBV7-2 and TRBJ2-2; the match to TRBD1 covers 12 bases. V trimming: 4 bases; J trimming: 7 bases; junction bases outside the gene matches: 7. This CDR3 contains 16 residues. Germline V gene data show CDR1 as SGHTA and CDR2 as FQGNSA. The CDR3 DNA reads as TGTGCCAGCAGCTATGCCGGGACAGGGGGCTTCGGGGAGCTGTTTTTT. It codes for CASSYAGTGGFGELFF. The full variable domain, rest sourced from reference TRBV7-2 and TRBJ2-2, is GAGVSQSPSNKVTEKGKDVELRCDPISGHTALYWYRQSLGQGLEFLIYFQGNSAPDKSGLPSDRFSAERTGGSVSTLTIQRTQQEDSAVYLCASSYAGTGGFGELFFGEGSRLTVL.

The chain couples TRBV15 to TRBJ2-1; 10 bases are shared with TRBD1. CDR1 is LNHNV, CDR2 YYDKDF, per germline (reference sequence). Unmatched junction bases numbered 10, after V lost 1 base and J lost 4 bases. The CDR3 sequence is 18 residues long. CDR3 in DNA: TGTGCCACCAGCAGAGGAATAGGACAGGGGGGGATTTACAATGAGCAGTTCTTC. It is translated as CATSRGIGQGGIYNEQFF. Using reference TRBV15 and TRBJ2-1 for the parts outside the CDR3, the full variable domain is DAMVIQNPRYQVTQFGKPVTLSCSQTLNHNVMYWYQQKSSQAPKLLFHYYDKDFNNEADTPDNFQSRRPNTSFCFLDIRSPGLGDTAMYLCATSRGIGQGGIYNEQFFGPGTRLTVL.

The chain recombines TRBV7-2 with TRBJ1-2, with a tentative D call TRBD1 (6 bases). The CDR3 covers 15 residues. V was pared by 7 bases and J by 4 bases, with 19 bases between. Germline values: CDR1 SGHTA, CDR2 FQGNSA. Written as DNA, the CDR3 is TGTGCCAGCAACCCTTTTGGGAGGGGGGGCTATGGCTACACCTTC. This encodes CASNPFGRGGYGYTF.

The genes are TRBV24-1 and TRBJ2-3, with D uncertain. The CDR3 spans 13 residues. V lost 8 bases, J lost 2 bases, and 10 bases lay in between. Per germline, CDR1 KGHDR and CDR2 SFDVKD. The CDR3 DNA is TGTGCCACCAAAGGACGGGCCACAGATACGCAGTATTTT. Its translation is CATKGRATDTQYF.

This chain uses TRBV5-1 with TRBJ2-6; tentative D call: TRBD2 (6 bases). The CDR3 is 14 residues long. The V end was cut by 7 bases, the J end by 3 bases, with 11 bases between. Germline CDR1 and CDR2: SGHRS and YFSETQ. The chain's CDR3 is CASGGEDGANVLTF. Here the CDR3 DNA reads TGCGCCAGCGGCGGGGAGGATGGGGCCAACGTCCTGACTTTC.

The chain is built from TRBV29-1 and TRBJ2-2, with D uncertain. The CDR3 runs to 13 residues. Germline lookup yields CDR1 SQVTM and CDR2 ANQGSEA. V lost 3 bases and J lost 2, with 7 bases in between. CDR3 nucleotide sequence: TGCAGCGTTGACAGACGCAACACCGGGGAGCTGTTTTTT. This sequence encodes CSVDRRNTGELFF.

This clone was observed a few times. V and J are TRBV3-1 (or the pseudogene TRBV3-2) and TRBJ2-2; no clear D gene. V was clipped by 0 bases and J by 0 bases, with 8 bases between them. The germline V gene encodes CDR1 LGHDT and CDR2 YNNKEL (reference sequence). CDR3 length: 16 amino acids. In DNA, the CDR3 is TGTGCCAGCAGCCAAGACAGACGGCCGAACACCGGGGAGCTGTTTTTT. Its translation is CASSQDRRPNTGELFF.

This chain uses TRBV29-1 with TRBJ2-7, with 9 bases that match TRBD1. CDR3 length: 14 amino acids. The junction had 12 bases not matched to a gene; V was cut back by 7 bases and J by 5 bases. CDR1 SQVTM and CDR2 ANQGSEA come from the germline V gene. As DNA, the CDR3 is TGCAGCGCCCAACCCGGGACAGGGATCAACGAGCAGTACTTC. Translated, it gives CSAQPGTGINEQYF.

The CDR3, as DNA: TGTGCCAGCTCGCTGGGGGGTGGGTCGCCTGGAAACACCATATATTTT. Its translation: CASSLGGGSPGNTIYF. The V and J genes are TRBV28 and TRBJ1-3, with D perhaps TRBD1 (5 bases). Trimming left V 8 bases short and J 2 bases short, with 19 bases between. This CDR3 comprises 16 residues. Germline CDR1 MDHEN, CDR2 SYDVKM.